This paragraph reports one T cell receptor (beta chain). Its antigen is undetermined. It was RNA transcripts that yielded the amplified TCR beta CDR3 regions. First-round RT-PCR with HTBI primers amplified the TCR CDR3 region. MiXCR, applied by TCRdb to the multiplex PCR reads, yields one record per CDR3 protein. In the table there are about 350,000 distinct CDR3 sequences, approximately 15% of which are singletons. The V and J ends lost 5 bases and 9 bases, in that order; junction bases with no gene match: 6. This CDR3 comprises 14 residues. Per the germline V gene, CDR1 is MNHEY and CDR2 is SVGAGI. Uncontrolled infection, other autoimmune disease, pregnancy and lactation each barred patients from inclusion. Clinicians diagnosed patients from clinical symptoms, serum thyroxine and TRAb, thyroid ultrasound and orbital computed tomography. The data were taken from a study of T cells in Graves' hyperthyroidism and ophthalmopathy. The overall study: Peripheral blood was taken when the disease was first diagnosed, before any treatment began. General study findings and limits: In validation, the model predicted ophthalmopathy. These predictions came a median approximately six months before onset.

The sequenced sample was blood. This chain links TRBV6-5 with TRBJ1-6; TRBD1 matches at 8 bases. This receptor was identified in a woman in her 30s with Graves' hyperthyroidism. CDR3 bases: TGTGCCAGCAGTCACGGACAGGGTGGTTCACCCCTCCACTTT. Protein product: CASSHGQGGSPLHF.